This T cell receptor beta chain stems from a study of CD8 T cells in ankylosing spondylitis. Study-wide points: Disease-linked clones were reportedly significantly enriched in matched ankylosing spondylitis synovial fluid. Prior work had noted some motif variants in reactive arthritis blood and synovial fluid.

Making the TCR beta libraries involved quantitative 5'-RACE with molecular barcodes. MiXCR, run by TCRdb on the 5' RACE reads, gives a single entry per CDR3 protein. The table lists 250,000 to 300,000 distinct CDR3 sequences, around 20% of them singletons, with around 8% in the top ten. Unmatched junction bases numbered 12, after V lost 5 bases and J lost 6 bases. The CDR3 length is 16 residues. From germline, CDR1 is MNHNS and CDR2 SASEGT. This clonotype was recorded a few times. Its cognate antigen is unknown. The TCR was taken from a male donor with ankylosing spondylitis or in good health (not recorded which). The chain employs TRBV6-1 and TRBJ2-1; 8 positions agree with TRBD2. Sequenced sample: blood, either unsorted or a sorted T cell fraction (not recorded which). The CDR3 region is CASSRPSGGRFNEQFF. CDR3 sequence (DNA): TGTGCCAGCAGTCGCCCAAGCGGGGGTAGGTTCAATGAGCAGTTCTTC.